This passage covers 7 T cell receptor beta chains from one sample sequenced in a study of T-cell memory formation after mild COVID-19. TCRdb reprocessed the 5' RACE reads with MiXCR, giving one entry per CDR3 protein. The table includes 150,000 to 200,000 distinct CDR3 sequences, about a third detected once. Source material: PBMCs or a T cell subset sorted from them (not recorded which). Receptor source: an adult woman who had mild COVID-19 (a few samples of this study predate the infection). Cell type and time point are not known.

There are a few counts of this clonotype. The chain is built from TRBV12-3 or TRBV12-4 and TRBJ2-3, with D maybe TRBD1 (8 bases). V lost 5 bases and J lost 6, with 21 bases in between. CDR3 length: 16 residues. The CDR3 DNA reads TGTGCCAGCAGTCCCCGTCAGGGGGCCGGGGGGGATACGCAGTATTTT. Amino acids: CASSPRQGAGGDTQYF.

This clonotype was seen ten or more times. The V call is TRBV29-1, the J call TRBJ2-3; no firm D call. The CDR3 has 12 amino acids. Germline V gives CDR1 SQVTM, CDR2 ANQGSEA. V lost 7 bases and J 3 bases, leaving 11 bases between the germline ends. Written as DNA, the CDR3 is TGCAGCGGTATCGGAGCTACAGATACGCAGTATTTT. Encoded protein: CSGIGATDTQYF.

The V call is TRBV20-1, the J call TRBJ2-3; 7 positions match TRBD2. The trim removed 6 bases at V and 2 bases at J, leaving 8 bases unmatched. The germline V gene has CDR1 DFQATT and CDR2 SNEGSKA (reference sequence). The CDR3 consists of 14 residues. Here the CDR3 reads CSAPNGGNTDTQYF. The CDR3 coding sequence is TGCAGTGCCCCGAACGGGGGGAACACAGATACGCAGTATTTT.

The J gene is TRBJ2-1, the V gene TRBV12-5; TRBD2 matches at 10 bases. CDR3 length equals 19 residues. CDR1 is LGHNT and CDR2 is FRNRAP in the germline V gene. The V and J ends lost 0 bases and 5 bases, in that order; junction bases with no gene match: 13. In DNA, the CDR3 is TGTGCTAGTGGTTTGGTACTTTCGGGGGTTACTAGCGGGAACAATGAGCAGTTCTTC. Translation gives CASGLVLSGVTSGNNEQFF.

The table lists this clonotype with a few counts. The chain links TRBV7-9 to TRBJ2-3, with D uncertain. This CDR3 is 15 amino acids long. The V and J ends lost 0 bases and 5 bases respectively, with 12 bases between them. Germline values: CDR1 SEHNR, CDR2 FQNEAQ (reference sequence). This CDR3 reads CASSLASALGDTQYF. CDR3 bases: TGTGCCAGCAGCTTAGCGTCTGCCCTAGGAGATACGCAGTATTTT. Using reference TRBV7-9 and TRBJ2-3 for the parts outside the CDR3, the full variable domain is DTGVSQNPRHKITKRGQNVTFRCDPISEHNRLYWYRQTLGQGPEFLTYFQNEAQLEKSRLLSDRFSAERPKGSFSTLEIQRTEQGDSAMYLCASSLASALGDTQYFGPGTRLTVL.

V gene TRBV7-8 combines with J gene TRBJ1-3, with D unresolved. This CDR3 comprises 13 residues. Germline loops: CDR1 SGHVS, CDR2 FQNEAQ. With 5 bases removed from V and 2 bases from J, the gap between germline ends came to 7 bases. This CDR3 reads CASSLGPGNTIYF. The CDR3 coding sequence is TGTGCCAGCAGCCTCGGCCCTGGAAACACCATATATTTT.

The rearrangement links TRBV28 to TRBJ2-7; 7 nucleotides align to TRBD1. Germline V gene sequence: CDR1 MDHEN, CDR2 SYDVKM. The V gene end was trimmed by 2 bases and the J gene end by 0 bases; junction bases not matched to a gene: 7. CDR3 length: 16 amino acids. In DNA, the CDR3 is TGTGCCAGCAGTTTAAGGACAGGTCTAGTCTCCTACGAGCAGTACTTC. Translated, it gives CASSLRTGLVSYEQYF.